The TCR beta chain under discussion was sequenced for a study of blood T cell repertoires in COVID-19. Study details: The United States, Italy and Spain supplied acute and convalescent COVID-19 samples. From T cells, B-cell-depleted T cells, or PBMCs came the material, which was cDNA or gDNA.

Per the study methods: Reference gene primer amplification in the assay estimated nucleated cell counts. The table came from immunoSEQ multiplex PCR; TCRdb's copy has only in-frame clones and leaves some out. V, J and clone size were drawn from that table, and D and trimming were deduced from the DNA. The table records a few hundred thousand clones, approximately 87% of them present only once. The germline CDR1 and CDR2 sequences are LGHNA and YNFKEQ. V was trimmed by 0 bases and J by 5 bases, leaving 16 bases between them. The CDR3 spans 17 residues. The sequence derives from a man under 40 who had recovered from COVID-19. This sequence joins TRBV4-2 and TRBJ2-2, with a tentative D call TRBD1 (5 bases). Material: PBMCs or T cells enriched from blood (not recorded which). For the CDR3, the DNA is TGTGCCAGCAGCCAAGAAGTCAGGGAACGGAATACCGGGGAGCTGTTTTTT. The encoded protein is CASSQEVRERNTGELFF.